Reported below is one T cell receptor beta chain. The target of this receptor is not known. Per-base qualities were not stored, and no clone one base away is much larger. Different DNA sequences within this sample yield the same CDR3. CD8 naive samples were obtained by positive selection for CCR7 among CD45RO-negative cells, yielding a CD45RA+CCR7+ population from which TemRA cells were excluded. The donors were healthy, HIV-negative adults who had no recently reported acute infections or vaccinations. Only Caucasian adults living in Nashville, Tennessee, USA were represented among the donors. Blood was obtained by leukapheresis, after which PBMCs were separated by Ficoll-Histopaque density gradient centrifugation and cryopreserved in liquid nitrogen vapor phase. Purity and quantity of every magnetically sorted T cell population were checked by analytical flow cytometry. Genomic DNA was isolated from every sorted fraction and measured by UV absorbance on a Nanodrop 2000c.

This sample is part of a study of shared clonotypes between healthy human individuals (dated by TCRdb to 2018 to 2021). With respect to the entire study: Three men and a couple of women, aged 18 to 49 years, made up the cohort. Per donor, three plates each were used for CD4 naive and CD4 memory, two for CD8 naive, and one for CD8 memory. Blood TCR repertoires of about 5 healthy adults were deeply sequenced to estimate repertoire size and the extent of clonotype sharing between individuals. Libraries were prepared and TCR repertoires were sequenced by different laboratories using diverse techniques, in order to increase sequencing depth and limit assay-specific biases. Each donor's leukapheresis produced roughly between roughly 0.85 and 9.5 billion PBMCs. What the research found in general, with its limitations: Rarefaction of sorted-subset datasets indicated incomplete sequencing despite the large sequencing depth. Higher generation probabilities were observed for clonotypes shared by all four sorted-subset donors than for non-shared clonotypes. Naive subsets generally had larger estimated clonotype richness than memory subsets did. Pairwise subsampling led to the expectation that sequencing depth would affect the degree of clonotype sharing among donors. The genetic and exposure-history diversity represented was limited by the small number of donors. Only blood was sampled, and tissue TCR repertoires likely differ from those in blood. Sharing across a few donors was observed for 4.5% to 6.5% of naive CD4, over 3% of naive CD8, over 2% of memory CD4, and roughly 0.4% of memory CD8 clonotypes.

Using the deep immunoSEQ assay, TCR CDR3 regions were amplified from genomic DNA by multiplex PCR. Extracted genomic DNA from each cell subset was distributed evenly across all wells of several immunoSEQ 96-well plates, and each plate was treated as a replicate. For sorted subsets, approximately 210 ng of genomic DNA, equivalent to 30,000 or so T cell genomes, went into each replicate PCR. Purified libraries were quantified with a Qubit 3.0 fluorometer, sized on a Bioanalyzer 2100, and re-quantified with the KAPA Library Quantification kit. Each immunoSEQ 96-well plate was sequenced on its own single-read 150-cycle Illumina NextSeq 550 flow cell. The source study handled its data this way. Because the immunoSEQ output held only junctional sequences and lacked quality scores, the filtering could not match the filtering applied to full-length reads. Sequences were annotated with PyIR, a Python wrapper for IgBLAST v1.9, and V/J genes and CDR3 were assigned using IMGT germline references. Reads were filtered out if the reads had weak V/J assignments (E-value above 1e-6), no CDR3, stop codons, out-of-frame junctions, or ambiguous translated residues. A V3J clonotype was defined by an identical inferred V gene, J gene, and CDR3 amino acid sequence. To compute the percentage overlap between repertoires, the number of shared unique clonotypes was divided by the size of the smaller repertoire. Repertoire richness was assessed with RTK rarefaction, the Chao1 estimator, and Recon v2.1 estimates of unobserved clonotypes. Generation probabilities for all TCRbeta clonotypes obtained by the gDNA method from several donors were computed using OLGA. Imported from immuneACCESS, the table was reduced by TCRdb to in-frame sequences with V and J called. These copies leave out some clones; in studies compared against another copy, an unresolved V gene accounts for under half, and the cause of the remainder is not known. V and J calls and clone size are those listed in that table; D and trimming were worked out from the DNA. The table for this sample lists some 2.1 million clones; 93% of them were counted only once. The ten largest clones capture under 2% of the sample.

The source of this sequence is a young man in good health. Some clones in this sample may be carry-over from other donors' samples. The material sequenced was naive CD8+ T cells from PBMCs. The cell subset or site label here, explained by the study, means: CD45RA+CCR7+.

The CDR3 region has the sequence CAWSVGTDYEQYF. The sequenced DNA: TGTGCCTGGAGTGTAGGGACAGACTACGAGCAGTACTTC. The chain is encoded by TRBV30 joined to TRBJ2-7; TRBD1 lines up with 7 middle nucleotides. Via the germline V gene (reference sequence), CDR1 is GTSNPN and CDR2 SVGIG. After removal of 0 bases from V and 3 bases from J, the junction retains 2 bases not matched to a gene. The CDR3 covers 13 residues, taking in both the cysteine and the phenylalanine. The read is trimmed to its CDR3 DNA, 39 bases read in frame from base 1.